What follows describes a single TCR beta chain. Its specificity is unknown. One end of the junction does not line up with germline, which may come from a read error. The record originates from a study of tumor-infiltrating lymphocytes in primary liver carcinoma. In germline, CDR1 is SGHAT, CDR2 FQNNGV. This CDR3 is 14 amino acids long. The study extracted blood RNA from unsorted whole blood and also extracted germline DNA. The investigators made TCR beta cDNA from around 540 ng total RNA, using a constant-region primer. Three rounds of nested multiplex PCR with slightly modified ARM-PCR produced TCR beta libraries. A C-beta reverse primer and TRBV1-TRBV30 forward primers served in each of the first two PCR rounds, at around 10 cycles apiece. TCRdb passed the multiplex PCR reads through MiXCR, listing each CDR3 protein once. The table records fewer than 250,000 distinct CDR3 sequences, less than 70% of them present only once.

Study-level points and caveats: Tumor-adjacent and tumor-blood pairs shared less of their repertoires than tumor region pairs shared. In the absence of sorting, bulk samples left CD4+ and CD8+ repertoires uncompared.

The sequence was obtained from a woman aged 55 to 70 with primary liver carcinoma and hepatitis B virus infection. The genes are TRBV11-2 and TRBJ2-7, with 9 bases identical to TRBD1. Source material: peripheral blood. CDR3 protein: CASNFYRGLGEQCF. DNA for the CDR3: TGTGCCAGCAACTTCTACAGGGGGCTAGGAGAGCAGTGCTTC.